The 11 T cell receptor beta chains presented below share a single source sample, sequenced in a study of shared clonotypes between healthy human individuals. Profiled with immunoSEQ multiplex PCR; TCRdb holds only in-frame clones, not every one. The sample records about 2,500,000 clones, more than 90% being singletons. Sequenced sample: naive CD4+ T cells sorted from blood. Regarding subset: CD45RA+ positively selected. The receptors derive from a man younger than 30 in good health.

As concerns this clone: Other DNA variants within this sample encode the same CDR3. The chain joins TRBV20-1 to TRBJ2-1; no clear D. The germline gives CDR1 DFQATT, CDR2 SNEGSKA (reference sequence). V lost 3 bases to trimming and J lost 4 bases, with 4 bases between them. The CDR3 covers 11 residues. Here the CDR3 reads CSARDYNEQFF. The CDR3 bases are TGCAGTGCTAGGGATTACAATGAGCAGTTCTTC.

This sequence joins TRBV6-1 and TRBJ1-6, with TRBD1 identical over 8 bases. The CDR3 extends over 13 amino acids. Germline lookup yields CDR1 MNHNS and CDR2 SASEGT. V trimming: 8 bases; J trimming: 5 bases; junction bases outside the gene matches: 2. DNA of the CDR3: TGTGCCAGCTGGACAGGGAATAATTCACCCCTCCACTTT. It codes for CASWTGNNSPLHF.

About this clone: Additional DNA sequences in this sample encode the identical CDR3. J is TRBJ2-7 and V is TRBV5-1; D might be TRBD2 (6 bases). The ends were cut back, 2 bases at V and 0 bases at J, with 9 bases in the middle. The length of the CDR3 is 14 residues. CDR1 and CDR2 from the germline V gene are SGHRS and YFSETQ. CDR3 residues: CASSLAGNSYEQYF. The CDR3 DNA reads TGCGCCAGCAGCTTAGCGGGCAACTCCTACGAGCAGTACTTC.

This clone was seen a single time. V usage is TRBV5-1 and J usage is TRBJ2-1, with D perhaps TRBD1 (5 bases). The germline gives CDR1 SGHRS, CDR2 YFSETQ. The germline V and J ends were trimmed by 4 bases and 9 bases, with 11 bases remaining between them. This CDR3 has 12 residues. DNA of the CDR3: TGCGCCAGCAGCCCTGACAGCTTTGAGCAGTTCTTC. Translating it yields CASSPDSFEQFF.

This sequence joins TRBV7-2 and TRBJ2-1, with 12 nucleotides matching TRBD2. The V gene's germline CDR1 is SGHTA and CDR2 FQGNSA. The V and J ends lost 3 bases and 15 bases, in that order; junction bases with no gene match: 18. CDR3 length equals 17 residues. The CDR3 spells CASSFATGLAGPPGGFF. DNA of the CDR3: TGTGCCAGCAGCTTCGCCACGGGACTAGCGGGTCCGCCGGGGGGGTTCTTC. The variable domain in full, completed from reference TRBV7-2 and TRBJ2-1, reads GAGVSQSPSNKVTEKGKDVELRCDPISGHTALYWYRQSLGQGLEFLIYFQGNSAPDKSGLPSDRFSAERTGGSVSTLTIQRTQQEDSAVYLCASSFATGLAGPPGGFFGPGTRLTVL.

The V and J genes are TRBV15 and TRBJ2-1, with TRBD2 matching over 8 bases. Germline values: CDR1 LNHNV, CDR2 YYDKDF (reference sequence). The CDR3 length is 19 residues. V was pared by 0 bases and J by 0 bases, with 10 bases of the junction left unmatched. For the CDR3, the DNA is TGTGCCACCAGCAGAGACCCGGTGGTAGCGGGGTTCTCCTACAATGAGCAGTTCTTC. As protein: CATSRDPVVAGFSYNEQFF.

CDR3 bases: TGTGCCAGCAGTGACGGACAGGGGTCCTATGGCTACACCTTC. Amino acid sequence: CASSDGQGSYGYTF. V usage is TRBV25-1 and J usage is TRBJ1-2, with 9 nucleotides matching TRBD1. CDR1 and CDR2 from the germline V gene are MGHDK and SYGVNS. The CDR3 consists of 14 residues. Unmatched junction bases numbered 3, after V lost 3 bases and J lost 4 bases.

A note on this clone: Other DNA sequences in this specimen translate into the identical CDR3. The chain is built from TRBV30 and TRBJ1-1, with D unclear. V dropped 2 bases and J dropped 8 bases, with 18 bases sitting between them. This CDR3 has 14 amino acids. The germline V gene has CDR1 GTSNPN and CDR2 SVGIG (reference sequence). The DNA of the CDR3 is TGTGCCTGGAGTCCAGGACTGAGGCCCGGGGAAGCTTTCTTT. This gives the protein CAWSPGLRPGEAFF.

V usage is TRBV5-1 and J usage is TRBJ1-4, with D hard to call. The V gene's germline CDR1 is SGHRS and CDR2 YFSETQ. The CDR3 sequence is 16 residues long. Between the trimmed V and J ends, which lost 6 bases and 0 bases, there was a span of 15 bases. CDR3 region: CASTRTSPTTNEKLFF. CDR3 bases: TGCGCCAGCACCCGCACGTCACCTACAACTAATGAAAAACTGTTTTTT. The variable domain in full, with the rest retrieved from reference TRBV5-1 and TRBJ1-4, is KAGVTQTPRYLIKTRGQQVTLSCSPISGHRSVSWYQQTPGQGLQFLFEYFSETQRNKGNFPGRFSGRQFSNSRSEMNVSTLELGDSALYLCASTRTSPTTNEKLFFGSGTQLSVL.

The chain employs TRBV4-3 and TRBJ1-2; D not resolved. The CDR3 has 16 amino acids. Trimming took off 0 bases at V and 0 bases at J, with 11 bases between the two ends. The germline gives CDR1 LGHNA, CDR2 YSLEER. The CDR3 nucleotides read TGCGCCAGCAGCCAAGAGTCGTCAGCCGCTAACTATGGCTACACCTTC. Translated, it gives CASSQESSAANYGYTF.

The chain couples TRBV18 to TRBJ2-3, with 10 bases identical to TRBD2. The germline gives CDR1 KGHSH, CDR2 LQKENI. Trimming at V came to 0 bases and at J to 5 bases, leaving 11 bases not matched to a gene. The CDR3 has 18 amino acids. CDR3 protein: CASSPPLPSGGNKDTQYF. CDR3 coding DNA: TGTGCCAGCTCACCACCGTTGCCTAGCGGGGGAAATAAAGATACGCAGTATTTT.